The entry below describes one T cell receptor (beta chain). The germline gene is not matched at one end of the junction; a read error may be the cause. Clones were sequenced by immunoSEQ multiplex PCR, and TCRdb holds only the in-frame ones, with some missing. Of tens of thousands of clones listed, roughly 80% are singletons. The record originates from a study of cytomegalovirus exposure and HLA in healthy donors. These donors were members of the roughly 110-subject validation cohort, a group separate from the approximately 620-subject first cohort. The specimen was PBMCs. This TCR came from a woman under 30 in good health and CMV-seropositive.

CDR3 in amino acids: CASSPRDSNFRSPLHF. The CDR3 nucleotides are TGTGCCAGCTCTCCACGGGACAGCAACTTTCGGTCACCCCTCCACTTT. The chain carries TRBV18 and TRBJ1-6; TRBD1 agrees at 7 bases. The CDR3 consists of 16 residues. Germline CDR1 is KGHSH and CDR2 is LQKENI.